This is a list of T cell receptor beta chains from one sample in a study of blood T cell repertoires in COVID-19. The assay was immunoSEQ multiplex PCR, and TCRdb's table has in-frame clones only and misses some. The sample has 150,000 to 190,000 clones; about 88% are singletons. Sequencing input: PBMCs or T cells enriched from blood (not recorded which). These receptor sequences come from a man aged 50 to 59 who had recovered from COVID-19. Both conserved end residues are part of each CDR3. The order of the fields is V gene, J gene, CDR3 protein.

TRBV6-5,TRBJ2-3,CASSQGNTQYF
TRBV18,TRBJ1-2,CASSPSESVGYTF
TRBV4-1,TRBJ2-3,CASSQGRDRAGTDTQYF
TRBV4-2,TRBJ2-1,CASSQETTSGGLKQFF
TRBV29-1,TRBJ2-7,CSVRGEGHEQYF
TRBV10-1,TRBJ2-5,CASSVTSRLAGEQETQYF
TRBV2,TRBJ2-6,CASSGGSPDRGQAGANVLTF
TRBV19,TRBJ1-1,CASSTFPTGGTAEAFF
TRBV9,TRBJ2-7,CASSVGFRMTYEQYF
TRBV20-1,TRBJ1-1,CSAKLNTEAFF
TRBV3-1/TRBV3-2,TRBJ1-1,CASSSTGTEAFF
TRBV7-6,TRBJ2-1,CASSLIGTPRQNEQFF
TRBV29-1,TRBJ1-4,CSVFQGAGKLFF
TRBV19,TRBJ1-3,CASRTDRVGNTIYF
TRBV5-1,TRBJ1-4,CASSPGGTTNEKLFF
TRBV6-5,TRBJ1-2,CASSYSSLGAYGYTF
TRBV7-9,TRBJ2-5,CASSLAQNQETQYF
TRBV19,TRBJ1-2,CASRQGARGYTF
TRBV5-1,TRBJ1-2,CASSLDAVYGYTF
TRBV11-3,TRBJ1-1,CASSLVVGANTEAFF
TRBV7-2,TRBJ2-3,CASSFVSGGLVTDTQYF
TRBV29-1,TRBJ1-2,CSVLKQGGYGYTF
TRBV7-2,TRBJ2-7,CASSFDGQGPEQYF
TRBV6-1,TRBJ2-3,CASSGGHLVNTDTQYF
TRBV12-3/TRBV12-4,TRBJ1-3,CASSFTVGNTIYF
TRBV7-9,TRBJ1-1,CASSPEGEKAFF
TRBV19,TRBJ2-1,CATIRNTGQFNEQFF
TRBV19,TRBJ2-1,CASSAAGGSYNEQFF
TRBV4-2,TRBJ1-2,CASNRGQGNYGYTF
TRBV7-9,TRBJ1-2,CASSFNRGGGYGYTF
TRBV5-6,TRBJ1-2,CASRPDRVNYGYTF
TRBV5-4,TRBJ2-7,CASSSRQGLSYEQYF
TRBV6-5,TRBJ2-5,CASRRTGGLETQYF